A single sample gave rise to the 18 T cell receptor beta chains below, sequenced in a study of T-cell memory formation after mild COVID-19. Via MiXCR, TCRdb re-called the 5' RACE reads, giving one row per CDR3 protein. Of 300,000 to 350,000 distinct CDR3 sequences listed, roughly a fifth are singletons. Input material: PBMCs or a T cell subset sorted from them (not recorded which). These receptor sequences come from a man aged 18 to 35 who had mild COVID-19 (a few samples of this study predate the infection). Cell type and time point are not known.

The chain combines TRBV2 with TRBJ1-5; perhaps TRBD1 as D (5 bases). The CDR3 is made up of 14 amino acids. V lost 0 bases to trimming and J lost 6 bases, with 9 bases between them. The germline V gene encodes CDR1 SNHLY and CDR2 FYNNEI. The CDR3: CASSEAGVGQPQHF. As DNA, the CDR3 is TGTGCCAGCAGTGAAGCAGGGGTTGGTCAGCCCCAGCATTTT.

This CDR3 is CASSLNTNQPQHF. The CDR3 DNA is TGTGCCAGCAGCTTAAACACAAATCAGCCCCAGCATTTT. The chain is built from TRBV7-9 and TRBJ1-5, with D hard to call. CDR3 length equals 13 residues. V was pared by 2 bases and J by 4 bases, with 6 bases between. Germline CDR1 SEHNR, CDR2 FQNEAQ (reference sequence). The full variable domain, with the rest looked up from reference TRBV7-9 and TRBJ1-5, is DTGVSQNPRHKITKRGQNVTFRCDPISEHNRLYWYRQTLGQGPEFLTYFQNEAQLEKSRLLSDRFSAERPKGSFSTLEIQRTEQGDSAMYLCASSLNTNQPQHFGDGTRLSIL.

This clonotype has more than one count but fewer than ten. J is TRBJ2-3 and V is TRBV11-2; tentative D call: TRBD1 (6 bases). V was trimmed by 6 bases and J by 3 bases, leaving 13 bases between them. The CDR3 spans 14 residues. Germline-derived CDR1 and CDR2 are SGHAT and FQNNGV. CDR3 DNA sequence: TGTGCCAGCAGTCAGGGGTACGGTACAGATACGCAGTATTTT. The encoded protein is CASSQGYGTDTQYF.

This clonotype has just a few counts. V is TRBV7-2 and J is TRBJ2-7; D unclear. The germline V gene has CDR1 SGHTA and CDR2 FQGNSA. The germline V and J ends were trimmed by 3 bases and 0 bases, with 9 bases remaining between them. CDR3 size: 14 residues. In nucleotides, the CDR3 is TGTGCCAGCAGCTTGGCAGATAGCTCCTACGAGCAGTACGTC. Protein: CASSLADSSYEQYV.

This clonotype was counted between two and nine times. V and J are TRBV7-2 and TRBJ1-1, with D unclear. The V gene lost 0 bases and the J gene lost 9 bases, with 8 bases spanning the gap. The germline gives CDR1 SGHTA, CDR2 FQGNSA. This CDR3 is built from 12 residues. This CDR3 is CASSLAPSQAFF. As DNA, the CDR3 is TGTGCCAGCAGCTTAGCCCCGAGCCAAGCTTTCTTT.

Only a few counts were recorded for this clonotype. This chain links TRBV20-1 with TRBJ1-6, with D possibly TRBD1 on 5 matching bases. The CDR3 has 14 amino acids. The V and J ends lost 8 bases and 6 bases respectively, with 17 bases between them. The germline gives CDR1 DFQATT, CDR2 SNEGSKA (reference sequence). The CDR3 DNA sequence: TGCAGTCCCTACCTAGGAGGGGCTAATTCACCCCTCCACTTT. Residues: CSPYLGGANSPLHF.

This clonotype was detected only a few times. DNA for the CDR3: TGTGCCATCAGAGGGGACAGGGGGCAGGGCACTGAAGCTTTCTTT. Encoded protein: CAIRGDRGQGTEAFF. The rearrangement joins TRBV7-8 to TRBJ1-1, with TRBD1 matching 12 bases. With 10 bases clipped from V and 4 bases from J, the junction kept 10 bases outside the gene matches. This CDR3 has 15 amino acids. Germline CDR1 and CDR2: SGHVS and FQNEAQ.

This clonotype was found a few times. This chain connects TRBV5-6 to TRBJ1-2; D is unresolved. Trimming stripped 4 bases from V and 5 bases from J, with 6 bases between. Germline CDR1 is SGHDT and CDR2 is YYEEEE. This CDR3 comprises 11 residues. The DNA for the CDR3 is TGTGCCAGCAGCAGGGAGTATGGCTACACCTTC. It encodes CASSREYGYTF.

This clonotype came up many times. This chain connects TRBV4-3 to TRBJ1-3, with D uncertain. CDR3 length: 17 residues. The V end lost 1 base, the J end lost 5 bases, and 18 bases lay between the germline ends. Germline values: CDR1 LGHNA, CDR2 YSLEER. CDR3 sequence (DNA): TGCGCCAGCAGCCAAGCTTCATCCCCAGTTCCCCGAAACACCATATATTTT. It translates to CASSQASSPVPRNTIYF.

This chain links TRBV15 with TRBJ2-7; either TRBD1 or TRBD2 may fit D (5 bases each). The CDR3 totals 16 residues. CDR1 is LNHNV and CDR2 is YYDKDF in the germline V gene (reference sequence). V was cut by 1 base and J by 3 bases, with 16 bases left in between. CDR3 nucleotides: TGTGCCACCAGCAGAGGCACCGGGACGATGATCTACGAGCAGTACGTC. Translated, it gives CATSRGTGTMIYEQYV.

This clonotype was detected only a few times. The chain is built from TRBV6-6 and TRBJ1-2; 7 bases are a match to TRBD1. CDR3 length equals 17 residues. V trimming: 2 bases; J trimming: 6 bases; junction bases outside the gene matches: 15. Germline CDR1 and CDR2: MNHNY and SVGAGI (reference sequence). The CDR3 is CASSYHPNRGIEDGYTF. The CDR3 DNA is TGTGCCAGCAGTTACCACCCCAACAGGGGAATCGAAGATGGCTACACCTTC.

This chain links TRBV9 with TRBJ2-7, with D perhaps given as TRBD1 or TRBD2 (5 bases each). V was shortened by 2 bases and J by 2 bases, with 14 bases between the two germline ends. The germline V gene has CDR1 SGDLS and CDR2 YYNGEE. The CDR3 totals 15 residues. The DNA of the CDR3 is TGTGCCAGCAGCGTGGGGGACCTCGATGCCTACGAGCAGTACTTC. Its protein is CASSVGDLDAYEQYF.

This clonotype was picked up a small number of times. The rearrangement joins TRBV7-9 to TRBJ2-2; maybe TRBD1 (5 bases). The CDR3 is 15 amino acids. Germline CDR1 SEHNR, CDR2 FQNEAQ (reference sequence). The V end was cut by 2 bases, the J end by 6 bases, with 13 bases between. The CDR3, as DNA: TGTGCCAGCAGCTTAAATTCAGGGTTCGCCGGGGAGCTGTTTTTT. Protein: CASSLNSGFAGELFF.

The V call is TRBV3-1, the J call TRBJ2-5, with D perhaps TRBD1 (6 bases). V lost 5 bases to trimming and J lost 5 bases, with 21 bases between them. The CDR3 length is 16 residues. Germline values: CDR1 LGHDT, CDR2 YNNKEL (reference sequence). In nucleotides, the CDR3 is TGTGCCAGCAGCGCACAGGGACGGATCCGATCGGAGACCCAGTACTTC. Translated, it gives CASSAQGRIRSETQYF.

This clonotype was seen only a few times. V usage is TRBV5-1 and J usage is TRBJ2-5; TRBD1 matches 7 bases. The CDR3 is 14 residues long. V trimming: 4 bases; J trimming: 3 bases; junction bases outside the gene matches: 6. Germline CDR1 SGHRS, CDR2 YFSETQ. The CDR3, as DNA: TGCGCCAGCAGCGCCGGGACAGCCAAAGAGACCCAGTACTTC. Translated: CASSAGTAKETQYF.

This clonotype was detected ten times or more. V and J are TRBV5-1 and TRBJ2-7; D is possibly TRBD1 (7 bases). This CDR3 region has 15 residues. V gave up 0 bases and J gave up 2 bases, with 12 bases separating them. In germline, CDR1 is SGHRS, CDR2 YFSETQ. DNA for the CDR3: TGCGCCAGCAGCTTGGGACAGGGAGGACCCTACGAGCAGTACGTC. This gives the protein CASSLGQGGPYEQYV.

V usage is TRBV12-5 and J usage is TRBJ2-3, with D perhaps being TRBD1 or TRBD2 (6 bases each). V was shortened by 6 bases and J by 5 bases, with 12 bases between the two germline ends. The CDR3 spans 13 residues. Germline CDR1 reads LGHNT; CDR2 reads FRNRAP. Here the CDR3 reads CASGLGGQDTQYF. The CDR3 region has the DNA TGTGCTAGTGGACTTGGGGGGCAAGATACGCAGTATTTT. Complete variable domain (other parts from reference TRBV12-5 and TRBJ2-3): DARVTQTPRHKVTEMGQEVTMRCQPILGHNTVFWYRQTMMQGLELLAYFRNRAPLDDSGMPKDRFSAEMPDATLATLKIQPSEPRDSAVYFCASGLGGQDTQYFGPGTRLTVL.

There are a few counts of this clonotype. The chain couples TRBV10-3 to TRBJ2-1, with 12 nucleotides matching TRBD2. The CDR3 sequence is 16 residues long. From germline, CDR1 is ENHRY and CDR2 SYGVKD. V lost 3 bases and J lost 9; bases outside the gene matches: 9. The CDR3 protein is CAISDLGLAGLGEQFF. As DNA, the CDR3 is TGTGCCATCAGTGACCTCGGACTAGCGGGGCTTGGTGAGCAGTTCTTC.